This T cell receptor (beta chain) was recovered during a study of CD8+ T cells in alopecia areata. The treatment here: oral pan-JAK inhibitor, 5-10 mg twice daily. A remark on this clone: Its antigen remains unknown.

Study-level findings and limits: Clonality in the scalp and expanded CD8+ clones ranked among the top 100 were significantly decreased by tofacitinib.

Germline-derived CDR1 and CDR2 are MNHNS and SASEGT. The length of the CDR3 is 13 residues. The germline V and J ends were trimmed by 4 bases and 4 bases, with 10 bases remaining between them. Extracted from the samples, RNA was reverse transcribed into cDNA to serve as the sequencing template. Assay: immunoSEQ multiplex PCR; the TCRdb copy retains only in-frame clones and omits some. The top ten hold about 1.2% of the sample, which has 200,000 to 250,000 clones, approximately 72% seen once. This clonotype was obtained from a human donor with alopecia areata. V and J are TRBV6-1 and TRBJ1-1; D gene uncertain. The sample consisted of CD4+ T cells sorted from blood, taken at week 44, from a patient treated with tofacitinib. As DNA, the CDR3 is TGTGCCAGCAGTGGCCTCGAGCGCACTGAAGCTTTCTTT. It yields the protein CASSGLERTEAFF.